Listed below are T cell receptor beta chains from one sample, sequenced in a study of cytomegalovirus exposure and HLA in healthy donors. Libraries were prepared by immunoSEQ multiplex PCR; TCRdb keeps only in-frame clonotypes and omits some of them. The sample lists over 150,000 clones; about 77% were seen once. Sequenced material: PBMCs. The origin of the receptors is a woman aged 25 to 45 in good health and CMV-seronegative. The CDR3 runs from the conserved cysteine through the conserved F or W. The D gene is left open where the match is weak. Expanded clones get a size class; other rows say once, few or many, or leave the size out.

d_gene: TRBD2; j_gene: TRBJ2-1; abundance: -; v_gene: TRBV29-1; len: 14; CDR3aa: CSGGGSATYNEQFF; CDR3nt: TGCAGCGGGGGGGGGAGCGCTACCTACAATGAGCAGTTCTTC
d_gene: -; j_gene: TRBJ1-1; abundance: once; v_gene: TRBV20-1; len: 8; CDR3aa: CSASRAFF; CDR3nt: TGCAGTGCTAGCCGGGCTTTCTTT
d_gene: TRBD2; j_gene: TRBJ2-1; abundance: -; v_gene: TRBV11-3; len: 16; CDR3aa: CASSSVAGTGLDEQFF; CDR3nt: TGTGCCAGCAGCTCGGTAGCGGGCACGGGGCTCGATGAGCAGTTCTTC
d_gene: -; j_gene: TRBJ2-7; abundance: -; v_gene: TRBV20-1; len: 9; CDR3aa: CSASREQYF; CDR3nt: TGCAGTGCTAGTCGCGAGCAGTACTTC
d_gene: TRBD2; j_gene: TRBJ2-3; abundance: -; v_gene: TRBV29-1; len: 15; CDR3aa: CSVGGGQVPADTQYF; CDR3nt: TGCAGCGTTGGCGGGGGGCAGGTTCCCGCAGATACGCAGTATTTT
d_gene: -; j_gene: TRBJ2-3; abundance: -; v_gene: TRBV10-2; len: 14; CDR3aa: CASRNPVSTDTQYF; CDR3nt: TGCGCCAGCAGAAATCCCGTTAGCACAGATACGCAGTATTTT
d_gene: -; j_gene: TRBJ2-1; abundance: few; v_gene: TRBV7-2; len: 15; CDR3aa: CASSLAGSSYNEQFF; CDR3nt: TGTGCCAGCAGCTTAGCGGGGAGCTCCTACAATGAGCAGTTCTTC
d_gene: TRBD2; j_gene: TRBJ2-1; abundance: -; v_gene: TRBV6-4; len: 14; CDR3aa: CASSATSGRNEQFF; CDR3nt: TGTGCCAGCAGCGCGACTAGCGGGAGGAATGAGCAGTTCTTC
d_gene: -; j_gene: TRBJ1-2; abundance: -; v_gene: TRBV19; len: 14; CDR3aa: CASSIGLTAYGYTF; CDR3nt: TGTGCCAGTAGTATCGGGTTGACAGCCTATGGCTACACCTTC
d_gene: -; j_gene: TRBJ2-2; abundance: -; v_gene: TRBV18; len: 16; CDR3aa: CASSPILWRGTGELFF; CDR3nt: TGTGCCAGCTCACCAATACTTTGGAGGGGCACCGGGGAGCTGTTTTTT
d_gene: TRBD2; j_gene: TRBJ2-5; abundance: once; v_gene: TRBV7-9; len: 15; CDR3aa: CASRPGLAGLETQYF; CDR3nt: TGTGCCAGCAGGCCGGGACTAGCGGGGCTAGAGACCCAGTACTTC
d_gene: -; j_gene: TRBJ1-4; abundance: -; v_gene: TRBV5-4; len: 15; CDR3aa: CASSFGGSTNEKLFF; CDR3nt: TGTGCCAGCAGCTTTGGGGGGTCCACTAATGAAAAACTGTTTTTT
d_gene: -; j_gene: TRBJ2-7; abundance: -; v_gene: TRBV29-1; len: 12; CDR3aa: CSVESTQAEQYF; CDR3nt: TGCAGCGTTGAAAGTACGCAGGCCGAGCAGTACTTC
d_gene: TRBD1; j_gene: TRBJ1-2; abundance: -; v_gene: TRBV4-2; len: 16; CDR3aa: CASSQVGTAIDYGYTF; CDR3nt: TGTGCCAGCAGCCAAGTAGGGACAGCGATAGACTATGGCTACACCTTC
d_gene: -; j_gene: TRBJ2-7; abundance: few; v_gene: TRBV2; len: 13; CDR3aa: CASSEDTAYEQYF; CDR3nt: TGTGCCAGCAGTGAAGACACAGCCTACGAGCAGTACTTC
d_gene: TRBD2; j_gene: TRBJ2-3; abundance: few; v_gene: TRBV2; len: 16; CDR3aa: CASSALAGGYTDTQYF; CDR3nt: TGTGCCAGCAGTGCCCTAGCGGGGGGTTACACAGATACGCAGTATTTT
d_gene: TRBD2; j_gene: TRBJ2-1; abundance: once; v_gene: TRBV4-1; len: 17; CDR3aa: CASSQVKREKVNNEQFF; CDR3nt: TGCGCCAGCAGCCAAGTGAAGCGGGAGAAGGTTAACAATGAGCAGTTCTTC
d_gene: -; j_gene: TRBJ1-1; abundance: few; v_gene: TRBV9; len: 14; CDR3aa: CASSVVAGNTEAFF; CDR3nt: TGTGCCAGCAGCGTAGTCGCGGGTAACACTGAAGCTTTCTTT
d_gene: -; j_gene: TRBJ1-1; abundance: -; v_gene: TRBV10-3; len: 15; CDR3aa: CAISVSAVRGTEAFF; CDR3nt: TGTGCCATCAGTGTATCCGCGGTTAGGGGAACTGAAGCTTTCTTT
d_gene: -; j_gene: TRBJ1-4; abundance: -; v_gene: TRBV11-2; len: 16; CDR3aa: CASSLLQKPTNEKLFF; CDR3nt: TGTGCCAGCAGCTTACTACAGAAGCCAACTAATGAAAAACTGTTTTTT
d_gene: -; j_gene: TRBJ1-2; abundance: -; v_gene: TRBV5-6; len: 9; CDR3aa: CASSCTPPF; CDR3nt: TGTGCCAGCAGCTGTACACCGCCCTTC
d_gene: -; j_gene: TRBJ2-1; abundance: -; v_gene: TRBV27; len: 15; CDR3aa: CASSPGGSSYNEQFF; CDR3nt: TGTGCCAGCAGCCCTGGTGGGAGCTCGTACAATGAGCAGTTCTTC
d_gene: TRBD2; j_gene: TRBJ2-1; abundance: -; v_gene: TRBV7-9; len: 14; CDR3aa: CASSPRLAGFEQFF; CDR3nt: TGTGCCAGCAGCCCGCGACTAGCGGGTTTTGAGCAGTTCTTC
d_gene: TRBD1; j_gene: TRBJ2-7; abundance: -; v_gene: TRBV6-1; len: 13; CDR3aa: CASRGQGRNEQYF; CDR3nt: TGTGCCAGCAGGGGACAGGGGAGAAACGAGCAGTACTTC
d_gene: TRBD1; j_gene: TRBJ1-2; abundance: few; v_gene: TRBV5-4; len: 15; CDR3aa: CASSLDRAANYGYTF; CDR3nt: TGTGCCAGCAGCCTGGACAGGGCTGCTAACTATGGCTACACCTTC